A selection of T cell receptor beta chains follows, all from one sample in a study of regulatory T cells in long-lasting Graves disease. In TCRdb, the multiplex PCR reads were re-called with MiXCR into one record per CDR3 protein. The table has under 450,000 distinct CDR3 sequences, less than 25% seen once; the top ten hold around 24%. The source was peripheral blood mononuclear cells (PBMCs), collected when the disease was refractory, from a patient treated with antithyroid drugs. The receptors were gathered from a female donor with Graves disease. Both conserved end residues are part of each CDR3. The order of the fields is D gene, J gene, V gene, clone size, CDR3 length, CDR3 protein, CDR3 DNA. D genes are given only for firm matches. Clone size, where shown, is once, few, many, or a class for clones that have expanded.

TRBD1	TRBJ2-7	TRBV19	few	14	CASSIGTVKDEQYF	TGTGCCAGTAGTATCGGGACAGTGAAAGACGAGCAGTACTTC
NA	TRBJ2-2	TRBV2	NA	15	CASATAITIFRELFF	TGTGCCAGCGCTACAGCTATTACTATATTCCGGGAGCTGTTTTTT
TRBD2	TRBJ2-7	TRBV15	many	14	CATSLLAFTYEQYF	TGTGCCACCAGTTTACTAGCGTTCACCTACGAGCAGTACTTC
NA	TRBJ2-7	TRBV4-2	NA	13	CASSQGGPYEQYF	TGTGCCAGCAGCCAGGGCGGACCCTACGAGCAGTACTTC
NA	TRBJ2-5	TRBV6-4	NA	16	CASRPGRRKFQETQYF	TGTGCCAGCAGGCCGGGACGGAGAAAGTTTCAAGAGACCCAGTACTTC
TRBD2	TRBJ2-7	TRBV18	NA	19	CASSPPGLAGPSSRSEQYF	TGTGCCAGCTCACCTCCGGGACTAGCGGGACCCAGCTCCCGGTCCGAGCAGTACTTC
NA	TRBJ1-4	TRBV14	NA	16	CASSPLSGTRDEKLFF	TGTGCCAGCAGCCCACTGTCCGGGACCCGGGATGAAAAACTGTTTTTT
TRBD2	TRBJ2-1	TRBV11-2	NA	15	CASSSISGAYNEQFF	TGTGCCAGCAGCTCCATAAGCGGGGCGTACAATGAGCAGTTCTTC
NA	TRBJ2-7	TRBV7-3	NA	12	CASSPGSSEQYF	TGTGCCAGCAGCCCTGGTTCGAGCGAGCAGTACTTC
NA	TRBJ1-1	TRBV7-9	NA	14	CASSFVGYRTEAFF	TGTGCCAGCAGCTTTGTTGGGTATAGGACTGAAGCTTTCTTT
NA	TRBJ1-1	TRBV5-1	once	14	CASSFASSNTEAFF	TGCGCCAGCAGCTTTGCGTCCTCGAACACTGAAGCTTTCTTT
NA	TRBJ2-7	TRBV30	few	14	CAWRITDRYYEQYF	TGTGCCTGGAGGATAACGGACAGATACTACGAGCAGTACTTC
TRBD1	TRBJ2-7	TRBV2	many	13	CASTTRTGGEQYF	TGTGCCAGCACTACAAGGACAGGAGGCGAGCAGTACTTC
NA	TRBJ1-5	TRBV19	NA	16	CASSMSGLSSNQPQHF	TGTGCCAGTAGTATGTCGGGTTTGAGTAGCAATCAGCCCCAGCATTTT
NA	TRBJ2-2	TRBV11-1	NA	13	CASEGRNTGELFF	TGTGCCAGTGAGGGGAGAAACACCGGGGAGCTGTTTTTT
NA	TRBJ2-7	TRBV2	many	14	CASSERLAGYEQYF	TGTGCCAGCAGCGAGAGGCTAGCTGGTTACGAGCAGTACTTC
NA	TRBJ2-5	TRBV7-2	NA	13	CASSLALLETQYF	TGTGCCAGCAGCTTAGCCCTTTTAGAGACCCAGTACTTC
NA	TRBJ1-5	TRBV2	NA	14	CASRRTESTDTQHF	TGTGCCAGCAGAAGGACAGAGAGCACAGATACGCAGCATTTT
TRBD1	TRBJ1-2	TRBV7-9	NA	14	CASSPRQGNYGCTF	TGTGCCAGCAGCCCAAGACAGGGAAACTATGGCTGCACCTTC
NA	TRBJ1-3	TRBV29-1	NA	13	CSVGQDSGSTIYF	TGCAGCGTTGGACAGGACTCTGGAAGCACCATATATTTT
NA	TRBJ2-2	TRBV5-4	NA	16	CASSSLQSANTGELFF	TGTGCCAGCAGCTCCCTACAGTCCGCGAACACCGGGGAGCTGTTTTTT
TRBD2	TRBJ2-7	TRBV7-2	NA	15	CASSLLQRGTYEQYF	TGTGCCAGCAGCTTACTCCAGCGGGGGACCTACGAGCAGTACTTC
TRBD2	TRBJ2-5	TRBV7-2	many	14	CASSLGLAAETQYF	TGTGCCAGCAGCTTGGGACTAGCCGCAGAGACCCAGTACTTC
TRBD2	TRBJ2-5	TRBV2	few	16	CASSQSGRGRGETQYF	TGTGCCAGCAGCCAGTCGGGGCGCGGGAGAGGGGAGACCCAGTACTTC
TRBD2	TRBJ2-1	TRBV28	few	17	CASIPAGVWVSYNEQFF	TGTGCCAGCATCCCAGCGGGAGTATGGGTGTCCTACAATGAGCAGTTCTTC
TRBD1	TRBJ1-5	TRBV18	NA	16	CASSPTTGGTNQPQHF	TGTGCCAGCTCACCCACGACAGGGGGTACGAATCAGCCCCAGCATTTT
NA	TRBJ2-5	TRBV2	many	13	CASRGEPQETQYF	TGTGCCAGCAGAGGGGAACCCCAAGAGACCCAGTACTTC
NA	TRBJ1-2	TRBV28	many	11	CATIRGHGYTF	TGTGCCACCATTCGGGGCCATGGCTACACCTTC
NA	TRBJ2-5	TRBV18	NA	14	CASSSYREQETQYF	TGTGCCAGCTCATCGTACCGGGAACAAGAGACCCAGTACTTC
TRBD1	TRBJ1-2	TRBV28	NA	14	CASRAGTGTRFSTF	TGTGCCAGCAGGGCCGGGACAGGGACCCGGTTCTCCACCTTC
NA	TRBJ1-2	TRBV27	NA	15	CASSLWGSDNYGYTF	TGTGCCAGCAGTTTATGGGGATCGGATAACTATGGCTACACCTTC
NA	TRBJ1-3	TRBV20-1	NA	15	CSASGQTYSGNTIYF	TGCAGTGCTAGTGGGCAGACATACTCTGGAAACACCATATATTTT
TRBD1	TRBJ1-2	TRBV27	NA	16	CASSFQGGRQVSGYTF	TGTGCCAGCAGTTTCCAGGGGGGGCGTCAAGTCTCTGGCTACACCTTC